This is a list of T cell receptor beta chains from one sample in a study of CD8 T cells in ankylosing spondylitis. TCRdb recomputed calls from the 5' RACE reads with MiXCR, one row per CDR3 protein. The sample lists around 250,000 distinct CDR3 sequences, about 18% occurring once. Input material: blood, either unsorted or a sorted T cell fraction (not recorded which). The receptors come from a male donor with ankylosing spondylitis or in good health (not recorded which). Both conserved end residues are part of each CDR3. The D gene is left open where the match is weak. Only part of the rows carry a size: once, few, many, or a class if the clone is expanded.

clone_size: few
v_call: TRBV9
d_call: NA
j_call: TRBJ2-7
cdr3_nt: TGTGCCAGCAGCGTTGATAGGCACTCCTACGAGCAGTACTTC
cdr3_aa: CASSVDRHSYEQYF

clone_size: many
v_call: TRBV7-9
d_call: NA
j_call: TRBJ1-1
cdr3_nt: TGTGCCAGCAGCTTAGCTGGGGATGCTTTCTTT
cdr3_aa: CASSLAGDAFF

clone_size: few
v_call: TRBV4-3
d_call: NA
j_call: TRBJ2-7
cdr3_nt: TGCGCCAGCAGCTTTAGTGTCGAGACAGTCTACGAGCAGTACTTC
cdr3_aa: CASSFSVETVYEQYF

clone_size: NA
v_call: TRBV11-2
d_call: TRBD2
j_call: TRBJ2-7
cdr3_nt: TGTGCCAGCAGCTTAGAGGGGCTAGCGGTCTCCTACGAGCAGTACTTC
cdr3_aa: CASSLEGLAVSYEQYF

clone_size: NA
v_call: TRBV25-1
d_call: NA
j_call: TRBJ2-1
cdr3_nt: TGTGCCAGCAGTGATGACAACGATTACAATGAGCAGTTCTTC
cdr3_aa: CASSDDNDYNEQFF

clone_size: many
v_call: TRBV5-1
d_call: NA
j_call: TRBJ1-6
cdr3_nt: TGCGCCAGCAGCTTAGGGACAAATTCACCCCTCCACTTT
cdr3_aa: CASSLGTNSPLHF

clone_size: NA
v_call: TRBV25-1
d_call: NA
j_call: TRBJ2-3
cdr3_nt: TGTGCCAGCAGTTCGCCGGCTACCACCCACACAGATACGCAGTATTTT
cdr3_aa: CASSSPATTHTDTQYF

clone_size: few
v_call: TRBV7-9
d_call: NA
j_call: TRBJ1-1
cdr3_nt: TGTGCCAGCAGCTTAGTAGTCAGACTGAACACTGAAGCTTTCTTT
cdr3_aa: CASSLVVRLNTEAFF

clone_size: few
v_call: TRBV9
d_call: TRBD2
j_call: TRBJ2-1
cdr3_nt: TGTGCCAGCAGCCCCACAAGGGGGCTAGCGGGAGCACTTGCCTACAATGAGCAGTTCTTC
cdr3_aa: CASSPTRGLAGALAYNEQFF

clone_size: NA
v_call: TRBV6-5
d_call: TRBD2
j_call: TRBJ2-2
cdr3_nt: TGTGCCAGCAGTTACGGTCGGCTAGCGGGAGCCGGGGAGCTGTTTTTT
cdr3_aa: CASSYGRLAGAGELFF

clone_size: NA
v_call: TRBV7-9
d_call: NA
j_call: TRBJ2-5
cdr3_nt: TGTGCCAGCGGGTGCTGTGAGACCCAGTACTTC
cdr3_aa: CASGCCETQYF

clone_size: many
v_call: TRBV29-1
d_call: TRBD1
j_call: TRBJ2-5
cdr3_nt: TGCAGCGTTGATGGGGACAGCCACGGTTCGGAGACCCAGTACTTC
cdr3_aa: CSVDGDSHGSETQYF

clone_size: many
v_call: TRBV7-9
d_call: NA
j_call: TRBJ1-1
cdr3_nt: TGTGCCAGCAGCTTGACCCAATTGAACACTGAAGCTTTCTTT
cdr3_aa: CASSLTQLNTEAFF

clone_size: NA
v_call: TRBV5-1
d_call: NA
j_call: TRBJ2-1
cdr3_nt: TGCGCCAGCACACGGGACTTATACAATGAGCAGTTCTTC
cdr3_aa: CASTRDLYNEQFF

clone_size: few
v_call: TRBV29-1
d_call: NA
j_call: TRBJ2-2
cdr3_nt: TGCAGCGTGGGTCGCCACACCGGGGAGCTGTTTTTT
cdr3_aa: CSVGRHTGELFF

clone_size: NA
v_call: TRBV10-3
d_call: TRBD2
j_call: TRBJ2-2
cdr3_nt: TGTGCCATCAGGTCGGGAGGGCCACCCGGGGAGCTGTTTTTT
cdr3_aa: CAIRSGGPPGELFF

clone_size: many
v_call: TRBV4-2
d_call: NA
j_call: TRBJ2-3
cdr3_nt: TGTGCCAGCAGCCAAAGGGTTGGGACGCTCGGCACAGATACGCAGTATTTT
cdr3_aa: CASSQRVGTLGTDTQYF

clone_size: NA
v_call: TRBV7-8
d_call: NA
j_call: TRBJ2-5
cdr3_nt: TGTGCCAGCCACCGTAGGGGGGTCCAAGAGACCCAGTACTTC
cdr3_aa: CASHRRGVQETQYF

clone_size: NA
v_call: TRBV5-1
d_call: NA
j_call: TRBJ2-2
cdr3_nt: TGCGCCAGCAGCTTGTACTCAACCACCGGGGAGCTGTTTTTT
cdr3_aa: CASSLYSTTGELFF

clone_size: NA
v_call: TRBV19
d_call: NA
j_call: TRBJ2-7
cdr3_nt: TGTGCCAGTAGCCGCAAGTTTTCCTACGAGCAGTACTTC
cdr3_aa: CASSRKFSYEQYF

clone_size: few
v_call: TRBV4-3
d_call: NA
j_call: TRBJ2-4
cdr3_nt: TGCGCCAGCAGCCAAGATGGAGGTGGGGGCAACATTCAGTACTTC
cdr3_aa: CASSQDGGGGNIQYF

clone_size: few
v_call: TRBV4-3
d_call: NA
j_call: TRBJ2-5
cdr3_nt: TGCGCCAGCAGCCAAGATGTGACACAACAAGAGACCCAGTACTTC
cdr3_aa: CASSQDVTQQETQYF

clone_size: NA
v_call: TRBV20-1
d_call: TRBD2
j_call: TRBJ2-2
cdr3_nt: TGCAGTGCTACAGAGGTGGTGGGAGGGATGACCGGGGAGCTGTTTTTT
cdr3_aa: CSATEVVGGMTGELFF

clone_size: NA
v_call: TRBV24-1
d_call: NA
j_call: TRBJ2-3
cdr3_nt: TGTGCCACCAGTGGGGGTCCAGGGGACCACCGGAACACAGATACGCAGTATTTT
cdr3_aa: CATSGGPGDHRNTDTQYF

clone_size: few
v_call: TRBV6-2/TRBV6-3
d_call: NA
j_call: TRBJ2-1
cdr3_nt: TGTGCCAGCAGTTACTGGGGGGCATCCTACAATGAGCAGTTCTTC
cdr3_aa: CASSYWGASYNEQFF

clone_size: few
v_call: TRBV9
d_call: NA
j_call: TRBJ2-7
cdr3_nt: TGTGCCAGCAGCGTTTCAGGGAACGAGCAGTACTTC
cdr3_aa: CASSVSGNEQYF

clone_size: few
v_call: TRBV29-1
d_call: TRBD1
j_call: TRBJ1-1
cdr3_nt: TGCAGCGTTCGACAGGGGGGCACTGAAGCTTTCTTT
cdr3_aa: CSVRQGGTEAFF

clone_size: few
v_call: TRBV20-1
d_call: NA
j_call: TRBJ2-4
cdr3_nt: TGCAGTGCTAGAGGAGACCGGTGGGCCAAAAACATTCAGTACTTC
cdr3_aa: CSARGDRWAKNIQYF

clone_size: few
v_call: TRBV9
d_call: TRBD2
j_call: TRBJ2-7
cdr3_nt: TGTGCCAGCAGCGTCGGCCAGGCGGGGGACGAGCAGTACTTC
cdr3_aa: CASSVGQAGDEQYF

clone_size: few
v_call: TRBV20-1
d_call: NA
j_call: TRBJ2-1
cdr3_nt: TGCAGTGCGCACTTAAGCTCCTACAATGAGCAGTTCTTC
cdr3_aa: CSAHLSSYNEQFF

clone_size: few
v_call: TRBV7-9
d_call: TRBD1
j_call: TRBJ2-7
cdr3_nt: TGTGCCAGCAGCTCCTACGGGACAGCGTACTCCTACGAGCAGTACTTC
cdr3_aa: CASSSYGTAYSYEQYF

clone_size: NA
v_call: TRBV4-2
d_call: NA
j_call: TRBJ2-2
cdr3_nt: TGTGCCAGCAGCCAAGATGGGACTGCGAACACCGGGGAGCTGTTTTTT
cdr3_aa: CASSQDGTANTGELFF

clone_size: few
v_call: TRBV12-3/TRBV12-4
d_call: NA
j_call: TRBJ2-7
cdr3_nt: TGTGCCAGCAGTTTAATCGGGATCTACGAGCAGTACTTC
cdr3_aa: CASSLIGIYEQYF

clone_size: NA
v_call: TRBV7-9
d_call: TRBD2
j_call: TRBJ2-7
cdr3_nt: TGTGCCAGCAGCTTCGAGACTAGCGGGAGCTCCTACGAGCAGTACTTC
cdr3_aa: CASSFETSGSSYEQYF

clone_size: few
v_call: TRBV2
d_call: NA
j_call: TRBJ1-5
cdr3_nt: TGTGCCAGCAGTGAATACGCCGACAATCAGCCCCAGCATTTT
cdr3_aa: CASSEYADNQPQHF

clone_size: few
v_call: TRBV20-1
d_call: TRBD2
j_call: TRBJ2-1
cdr3_nt: TGCAGTGCTAGAGAGCCACTAGCGTCCTTAAACAATGAGCAGTTCTTC
cdr3_aa: CSAREPLASLNNEQFF

clone_size: few
v_call: TRBV12-3/TRBV12-4
d_call: TRBD2
j_call: TRBJ2-1
cdr3_nt: TGTGCCAGCAGCTCCGGACTAGCGGGAACCGAGCAGTTCTTC
cdr3_aa: CASSSGLAGTEQFF

clone_size: NA
v_call: TRBV6-5
d_call: NA
j_call: TRBJ2-7
cdr3_nt: TGTGCCAGCAGTTCCTACAACTACGAGCAGTACTTC
cdr3_aa: CASSSYNYEQYF

clone_size: many
v_call: TRBV28
d_call: NA
j_call: TRBJ2-7
cdr3_nt: TGTGCCAGCAGTTACAAGGGGGAGAACGAGCAGTACTTC
cdr3_aa: CASSYKGENEQYF

clone_size: NA
v_call: TRBV29-1
d_call: TRBD1
j_call: TRBJ2-7
cdr3_nt: TGCAGCGCCGGGACAGGGATTGGGGCCTACGAGCAGTACTTC
cdr3_aa: CSAGTGIGAYEQYF

clone_size: few
v_call: TRBV6-5
d_call: NA
j_call: TRBJ1-2
cdr3_nt: TGTGCCAGCAGTTACTCGCTCAGGGGTTATGGCTACACCTTC
cdr3_aa: CASSYSLRGYGYTF

clone_size: few
v_call: TRBV12-3/TRBV12-4
d_call: NA
j_call: TRBJ2-3
cdr3_nt: TGTGCCAGCAGTACCTGGACTAGCACAGATACGCAGTATTTT
cdr3_aa: CASSTWTSTDTQYF

clone_size: NA
v_call: TRBV7-6
d_call: NA
j_call: TRBJ2-5
cdr3_nt: TGTGCCAGCAGCCACGGGACCGCAGCTTACTTC
cdr3_aa: CASSHGTAAYF

clone_size: NA
v_call: TRBV3-1
d_call: TRBD1
j_call: TRBJ2-3
cdr3_nt: TGTGCCAGCAGCTCCGGGACAGTGCCTGATACGCAGTATTTT
cdr3_aa: CASSSGTVPDTQYF

clone_size: NA
v_call: TRBV7-9
d_call: NA
j_call: TRBJ1-4
cdr3_nt: TGTGCCAGCAGTTTATTTCAGGGAGGTGATGAAAAACTGTTTTTT
cdr3_aa: CASSLFQGGDEKLFF

clone_size: few
v_call: TRBV29-1
d_call: TRBD2
j_call: TRBJ2-3
cdr3_nt: TGCAGCGTTGAAGGTCGGGAGGTCACAGATACCCAGTATTTT
cdr3_aa: CSVEGREVTDTQYF

clone_size: few
v_call: TRBV7-9
d_call: TRBD2
j_call: TRBJ2-7
cdr3_nt: TGTGCCAGCAGCCCGGGACTAGCGGGAGGTGCCTACGAGCAGTACTTC
cdr3_aa: CASSPGLAGGAYEQYF

clone_size: NA
v_call: TRBV4-3
d_call: NA
j_call: TRBJ2-1
cdr3_nt: TGCGCCAGCAGCCAAGTCTTCAGCCAGGGCGGCAATGAGCAGTTCTTC
cdr3_aa: CASSQVFSQGGNEQFF

clone_size: NA
v_call: TRBV27
d_call: NA
j_call: TRBJ1-1
cdr3_nt: TGTGCCAGCAGTTTATCAGGGCAGGGCGGCACTGAAGCTTTCTTT
cdr3_aa: CASSLSGQGGTEAFF

clone_size: NA
v_call: TRBV4-3
d_call: TRBD2
j_call: TRBJ2-1
cdr3_nt: TGCGCCAGCAGCCAAGTCATCCTAGCGGGAGTACGGTCTATCAATGAGCAGTTCTTC
cdr3_aa: CASSQVILAGVRSINEQFF

clone_size: NA
v_call: TRBV4-1
d_call: TRBD2
j_call: TRBJ2-7
cdr3_nt: TGCGCCAGCAGCCACCTAGCGGGAGGGTCCTACGAGCAGTACTTC
cdr3_aa: CASSHLAGGSYEQYF

clone_size: NA
v_call: TRBV9
d_call: TRBD2
j_call: TRBJ2-1
cdr3_nt: TGTGCCAGCAGCGTAGACGGACTAGCGGGATCATGGAGCTCCTACAATGAGCAGTTCTTC
cdr3_aa: CASSVDGLAGSWSSYNEQFF

clone_size: NA
v_call: TRBV28
d_call: TRBD2
j_call: TRBJ2-1
cdr3_nt: TGTGCCAGCACCCGGACTAGCGGGATCTACAATGAGCAGTTCTTC
cdr3_aa: CASTRTSGIYNEQFF

clone_size: many
v_call: TRBV27
d_call: TRBD2
j_call: TRBJ2-5
cdr3_nt: TGTGCCAGCAGTCGCGGGGGACCGCAAGAGACCCAGTACTTC
cdr3_aa: CASSRGGPQETQYF

clone_size: NA
v_call: TRBV12-3/TRBV12-4
d_call: TRBD2
j_call: TRBJ2-1
cdr3_nt: TGTGCCAGCAGTCCGTTAGCGGGAGGGTTTAATGAGCAGTTCTTC
cdr3_aa: CASSPLAGGFNEQFF

clone_size: many
v_call: TRBV7-8
d_call: NA
j_call: TRBJ2-5
cdr3_nt: TGTGCCAGCAGCCAATCCGGATTGGGCCAAGAGACCCAGTACTTC
cdr3_aa: CASSQSGLGQETQYF

clone_size: NA
v_call: TRBV5-1
d_call: TRBD2
j_call: TRBJ2-3
cdr3_nt: TGCGCCAGCAGCTTGGAAGGCGGGAGTGCAGATACGCAGTATTTT
cdr3_aa: CASSLEGGSADTQYF

clone_size: few
v_call: TRBV20-1
d_call: NA
j_call: TRBJ2-1
cdr3_nt: TGCAGTGCTTATCGCGAGACTGGCTACAATGAGCAGTTCTTC
cdr3_aa: CSAYRETGYNEQFF